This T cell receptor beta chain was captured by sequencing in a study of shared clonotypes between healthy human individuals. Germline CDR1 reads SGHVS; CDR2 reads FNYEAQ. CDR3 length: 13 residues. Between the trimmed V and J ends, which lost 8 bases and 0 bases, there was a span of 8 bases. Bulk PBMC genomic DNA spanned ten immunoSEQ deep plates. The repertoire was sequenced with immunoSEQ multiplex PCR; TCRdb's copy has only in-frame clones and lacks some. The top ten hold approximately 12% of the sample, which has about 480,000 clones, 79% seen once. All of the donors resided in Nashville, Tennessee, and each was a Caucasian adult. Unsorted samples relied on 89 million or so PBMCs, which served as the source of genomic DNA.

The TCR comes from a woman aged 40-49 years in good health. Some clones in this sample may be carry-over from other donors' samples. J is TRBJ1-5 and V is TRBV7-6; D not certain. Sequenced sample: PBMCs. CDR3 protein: CASGEDSNQPQHF. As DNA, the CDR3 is TGTGCCAGCGGGGAGGATAGCAATCAGCCCCAGCATTTT.